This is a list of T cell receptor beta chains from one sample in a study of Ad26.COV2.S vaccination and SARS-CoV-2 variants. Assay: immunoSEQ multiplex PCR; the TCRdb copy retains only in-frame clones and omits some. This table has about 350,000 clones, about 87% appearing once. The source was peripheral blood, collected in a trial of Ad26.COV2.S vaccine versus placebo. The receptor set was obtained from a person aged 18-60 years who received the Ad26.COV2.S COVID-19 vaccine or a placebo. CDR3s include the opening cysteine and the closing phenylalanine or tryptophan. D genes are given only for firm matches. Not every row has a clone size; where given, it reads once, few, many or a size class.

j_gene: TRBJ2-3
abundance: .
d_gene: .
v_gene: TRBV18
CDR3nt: TGTGCCAGCTCGGACGGACCTAACACAGATACGCAGTATTTT
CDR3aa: CASSDGPNTDTQYF

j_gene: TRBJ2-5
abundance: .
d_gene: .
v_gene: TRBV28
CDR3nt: TGTGCCAGCAGCCAATCCTCGGGGTGGGGAGAGACCCAGTACTTC
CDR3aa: CASSQSSGWGETQYF

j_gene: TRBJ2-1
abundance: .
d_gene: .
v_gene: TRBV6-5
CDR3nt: TGTGCCAGCAGTTTGGACCCGAGCTCCTACAATGAGCAGTTCTTC
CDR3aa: CASSLDPSSYNEQFF

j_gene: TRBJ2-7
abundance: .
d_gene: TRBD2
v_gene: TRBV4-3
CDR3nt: TGCGCCAGCAGCCAAGGACTAGCGGGGAGATTACCCTACGAGCAGTACTTC
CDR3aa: CASSQGLAGRLPYEQYF

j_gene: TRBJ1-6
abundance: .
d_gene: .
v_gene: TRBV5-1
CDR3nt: TGCGCCAGCAGCTTGAGGGAGCCTTTTAATTCACCCCTCCACTTT
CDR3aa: CASSLREPFNSPLHF

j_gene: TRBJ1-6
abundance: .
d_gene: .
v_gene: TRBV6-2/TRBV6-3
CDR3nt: TGTGCCAGCAGTTACCAGAATTCACCCCTCCACTTT
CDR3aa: CASSYQNSPLHF

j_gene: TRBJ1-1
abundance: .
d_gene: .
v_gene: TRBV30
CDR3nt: TGTGCCTGGAGTCCCGGGACGGGGAACACTGAAGCTTTCTTT
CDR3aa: CAWSPGTGNTEAFF

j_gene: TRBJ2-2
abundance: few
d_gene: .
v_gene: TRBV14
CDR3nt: TGTGCCAGCAGCCCTTGGAGGGACACCGGGGAGCTGTTTTTT
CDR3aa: CASSPWRDTGELFF

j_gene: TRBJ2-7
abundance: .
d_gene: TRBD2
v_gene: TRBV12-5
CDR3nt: TGTGCTAGTGGTTTAGATACTAGCGGGGGTTCCTACGAGCAGTACTTC
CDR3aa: CASGLDTSGGSYEQYF

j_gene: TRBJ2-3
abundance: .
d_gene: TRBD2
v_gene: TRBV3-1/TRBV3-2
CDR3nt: TGTGCCAGCAGAGAAGCGGGAGGGCCCGGAGATACGCAGTATTTT
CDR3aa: CASREAGGPGDTQYF

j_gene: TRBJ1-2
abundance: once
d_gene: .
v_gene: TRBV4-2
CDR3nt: TGTGCCAGCAGCCACATTTCGGAAAACTATGGCTACACCTTC
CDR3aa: CASSHISENYGYTF

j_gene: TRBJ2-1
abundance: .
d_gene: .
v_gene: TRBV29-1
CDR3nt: TGCAGCGTCGTAACCGGGGCCGGAAATGAGCAGTTCTTC
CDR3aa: CSVVTGAGNEQFF

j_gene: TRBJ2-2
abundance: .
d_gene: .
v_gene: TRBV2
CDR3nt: TGTGCCAGCAGTGATACCAGGTCGAACACCGGGGAGCTGTTTTTT
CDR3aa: CASSDTRSNTGELFF

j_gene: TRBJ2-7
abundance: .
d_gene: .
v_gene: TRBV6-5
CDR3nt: TGTGCCAGCAGTCGCTCAGGGGGGTACGAGCAGTACTTC
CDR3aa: CASSRSGGYEQYF

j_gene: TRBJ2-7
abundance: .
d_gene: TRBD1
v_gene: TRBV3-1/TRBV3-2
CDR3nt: TGTGCCAGCAGCCTGGACAGGGGTTGGGAGCAGTACTTC
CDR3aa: CASSLDRGWEQYF

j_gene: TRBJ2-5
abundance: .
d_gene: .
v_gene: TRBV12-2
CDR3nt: TGTGCAAGTGACAGGGCGTTGAAAGAGACCCAGTACTTC
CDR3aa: CASDRALKETQYF

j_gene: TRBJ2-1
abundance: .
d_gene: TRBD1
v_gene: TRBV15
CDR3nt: TGTGCCACCAGCAGGGACAGGGGGAACAATGAGCAGTTCTTC
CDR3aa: CATSRDRGNNEQFF

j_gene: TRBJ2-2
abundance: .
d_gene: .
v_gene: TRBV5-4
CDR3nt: TGTGCCAGCAGCTTGAGTCCCCCGGGAGCATACACCGGGGAGCTGTTTTTT
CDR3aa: CASSLSPPGAYTGELFF

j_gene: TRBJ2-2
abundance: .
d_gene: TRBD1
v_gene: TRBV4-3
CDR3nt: TGCGCCAGCAGCCAACTTACAGGGGGCATAAGCACCGGGGAGCTGTTTTTT
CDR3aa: CASSQLTGGISTGELFF

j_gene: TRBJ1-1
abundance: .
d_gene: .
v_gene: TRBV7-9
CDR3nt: TGTGCCAGCAGACAACAGGGGAACACTGAAGCTTTCTTT
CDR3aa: CASRQQGNTEAFF

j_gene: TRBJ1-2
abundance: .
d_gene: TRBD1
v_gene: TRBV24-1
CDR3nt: TGTGCCACCAGTGAGACAGGGGATGGCTACACCTTC
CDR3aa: CATSETGDGYTF

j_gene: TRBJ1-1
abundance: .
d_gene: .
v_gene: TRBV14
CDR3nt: TGTGCCAGCAGCCAAGGTTGGAACACTGAAGCTTTCTTT
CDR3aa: CASSQGWNTEAFF

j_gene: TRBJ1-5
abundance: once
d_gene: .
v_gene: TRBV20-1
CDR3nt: TGCAGTGCTAGAGTTGGGGTGACCCAGCATTTT
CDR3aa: CSARVGVTQHF

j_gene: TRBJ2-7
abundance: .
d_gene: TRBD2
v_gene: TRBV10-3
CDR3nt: TGTGCCATCTCACCCCGGACTAGCGGGAGCTCCTACGAGCAGTACTTC
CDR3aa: CAISPRTSGSSYEQYF

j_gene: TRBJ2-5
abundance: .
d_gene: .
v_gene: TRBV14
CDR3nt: TGTGCCAGCAGCCAAGGGAACGGCCGAGAGACCCAGTACTTC
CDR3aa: CASSQGNGRETQYF

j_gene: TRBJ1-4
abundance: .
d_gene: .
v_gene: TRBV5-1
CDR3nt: TGCGCCAGCAGCCCGGACAGAACTAATGAAAAACTGTTTTTT
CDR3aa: CASSPDRTNEKLFF

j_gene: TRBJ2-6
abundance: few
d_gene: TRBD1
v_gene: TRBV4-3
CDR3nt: TGCGCCAGCAGCCAGACAGGGGGAACTGGGGCCAACGTCCTGACTTTC
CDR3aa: CASSQTGGTGANVLTF